What follows are 31 T cell receptor beta chains derived from one specimen sequenced in a study of cytomegalovirus exposure and HLA in healthy donors. Measured with immunoSEQ multiplex PCR; TCRdb has only the in-frame clones, and not every one. Among about 220,000 clones listed, around nine tenths were seen once. Sequenced input: PBMCs. Every receptor here comes from a man between 18 and 35 years old in good health and CMV-seronegative.

The genes are TRBV7-2 and TRBJ2-5, with TRBD2 as a possible D gene (5 bases). This CDR3 comprises 14 residues. Between the trimmed V and J ends, which lost 5 bases and 1 base, there was a span of 11 bases. CDR1 and CDR2 (germline): SGHTA, FQGNSA. The CDR3: CASSPEVGQETQYF. CDR3 coding DNA: TGTGCCAGCAGCCCGGAGGTGGGCCAAGAGACCCAGTACTTC.

This chain joins TRBV7-2 and TRBJ2-1, with 8 bases lining up with TRBD2. The CDR3 loop spans 16 amino acids. V dropped 2 bases and J dropped 5; count of bases not matched to a gene: 8. The germline V gene encodes CDR1 SGHTA and CDR2 FQGNSA. The CDR3 DNA reads TGTGCCAGCAGCTTATCGGGGACTAGGGGCCACAATGAGCAGTTCTTC. Translation: CASSLSGTRGHNEQFF.

This clone was recorded only once. V and J are TRBV5-6 and TRBJ2-5; 7 positions agree with TRBD1. Germline CDR1 reads SGHDT; CDR2 reads YYEEEE. V trimming: 5 bases; J trimming: 1 base; junction bases outside the gene matches: 2. CDR3 length: 13 amino acids. This CDR3 reads CASSRQGQETQYF. In DNA form, the CDR3 reads TGTGCCAGCAGTCGACAGGGCCAAGAGACCCAGTACTTC.

The J gene is TRBJ2-2, the V gene TRBV19; perhaps TRBD1 as D (6 bases). V lost 6 bases to trimming and J lost 6 bases, with 8 bases between them. CDR1 and CDR2 (germline): LNHDA, SQIVND (reference sequence). The CDR3 runs to 12 residues. DNA for the CDR3: TGTGCCAGTAGGACAGGCCCCGGGGAGCTGTTTTTT. Its protein is CASRTGPGELFF.

V is TRBV6-5 and J is TRBJ1-5, with 8 positions matching TRBD1. V lost 0 bases and J lost 4; bases outside the gene matches: 5. The CDR3 has 16 amino acids. Per germline, CDR1 MNHEY and CDR2 SVGAGI. Written as DNA, the CDR3 is TGTGCCAGCAGTTACTCGAGGACAGGGACGAATCAGCCCCAGCATTTT. This encodes CASSYSRTGTNQPQHF.

This chain joins TRBV4-2 and TRBJ2-7; 11 positions agree with TRBD2. Germline V CDR1 and CDR2: LGHNA, YNFKEQ. With 3 bases clipped from V and 7 bases from J, the junction kept 5 bases outside the gene matches. The CDR3 spans 14 residues. CDR3 loop: CASSQTSGKNEQYF. The CDR3 nucleotides are TGTGCCAGCAGCCAGACTAGCGGGAAGAATGAGCAGTACTTC.

The chain couples TRBV10-3 to TRBJ2-3; 9 bases are shared with TRBD1. CDR3 length: 14 amino acids. The germline V gene encodes CDR1 ENHRY and CDR2 SYGVKD. The J segment lost 3 bases and the V segment lost 10 bases, leaving 8 bases of the junction unmatched. CDR3 nucleotides: TGTGCCACGGCGGGACAGGGATTAACAGATACGCAGTATTTT. Translated, it gives CATAGQGLTDTQYF.

The V call is TRBV4-3, the J call TRBJ1-4; 11 bases map to TRBD1. This CDR3 spans 14 amino acids. CDR1 is LGHNA and CDR2 is YSLEER in the germline V gene. V lost 4 bases and J lost 6; bases outside the gene matches: 1. The CDR3 spells CASSRTGGDEKLFF. The CDR3 nucleotides read TGCGCCAGCAGCCGGACAGGGGGCGATGAAAAACTGTTTTTT.

The gene calls are TRBV6-5 and TRBJ2-5, with D possibly being TRBD1 (5 bases). Trimming pared 5 bases from V and 2 bases from J, leaving 12 bases between. This CDR3 comprises 14 residues. Germline assignment: CDR1 MNHEY and CDR2 SVGAGI. The CDR3 sequence: CASSDRQWQETQYF. The DNA of the CDR3 is TGTGCCAGCAGTGATCGACAGTGGCAAGAGACCCAGTACTTC.

V and J are TRBV11-2 and TRBJ2-1; D remains ambiguous. Germline-derived CDR1 and CDR2 are SGHAT and FQNNGV. This CDR3 has 12 amino acids. Trimming pared 2 bases from V and 7 bases from J, leaving 6 bases between. The CDR3 DNA follows: TGTGCCAGCAGCTTATACCGGAATGAGCAGTTCTTC. Translating gives CASSLYRNEQFF.

J is TRBJ1-1 and V is TRBV6-4; TRBD1 is a possible D gene (5 bases). The germline V gene encodes CDR1 MRHNA and CDR2 SNTAGT. This CDR3 has 14 residues. Trimming left V 7 bases short and J 7 bases short, with 19 bases between. Here the CDR3 reads CASKKWGGVDEAFF. The CDR3 region has the DNA TGTGCCAGCAAAAAGTGGGGAGGGGTGGATGAAGCTTTCTTT.

The chain employs TRBV4-3 and TRBJ1-6; D unresolved. V lost 8 bases and J lost 7, with 6 bases in between. The CDR3 has 11 residues. CDR1 and CDR2 from the germline V gene are LGHNA and YSLEER. The CDR3 sequence is CASHKNSPLHF. The CDR3 DNA follows: TGCGCCAGCCACAAAAATTCACCCCTCCACTTT.

CDR3 in amino acids: CASRGGSAASSYGYTF. For the CDR3, the DNA is TGTGCCAGCAGGGGGGGGTCAGCCGCCTCTAGCTATGGCTACACCTTC. This chain uses TRBV7-2 with TRBJ1-2; perhaps TRBD1 as D (5 bases). V lost 6 bases to trimming and J lost 4 bases, with 21 bases between them. This CDR3 has 16 residues. Germline V gives CDR1 SGHTA, CDR2 FQGNSA.

The rearrangement uses TRBV6-7 and TRBJ2-5, with no clear D. TRBV6-7 is identified as an open reading frame with a role that is uncertain. This CDR3 comprises 16 residues. Deletions cut 0 bases from V and 5 bases from J, with 16 bases between. The CDR3 bases are TGTGCCAGCAGTTACTCGCGGTCGTCGAAGTGGGAGACCCAGTACTTC. Its translation is CASSYSRSSKWETQYF.

There are a few counts of this clone. The CDR3 sequence: CASTLAGRTGELFF. The DNA for the CDR3 is TGTGCCAGCACCCTAGCGGGACGCACCGGGGAGCTGTTTTTT. J is TRBJ2-2 and V is TRBV2; 9 bases are shared with TRBD2. Looked up from germline, CDR1 is SNHLY and CDR2 is FYNNEI. Trimming took 7 bases from V and 4 from J; bases not matched to a gene: 4. The CDR3 runs to 14 residues.

CDR3 loop: CASTHRTEAFF. The CDR3 bases are TGTGCCAGCACTCACCGGACTGAAGCTTTCTTT. The chain has TRBV25-1 and TRBJ1-1; D uncertain. The germline V gene has CDR1 MGHDK and CDR2 SYGVNS. Trimming cost V 7 bases and J 5 bases, with 8 bases left between them. The CDR3 loop spans 11 amino acids.

DNA of the CDR3: TGTGCCACCTTCAGGGGGCGGCGAGGAGAAAAACTGTTTTTT. This translates into CATFRGRRGEKLFF. This chain connects TRBV15 to TRBJ1-4; 8 nucleotides match TRBD1. Per the germline V gene, CDR1 is LNHNV and CDR2 is YYDKDF (reference sequence). The CDR3 covers 14 residues. The V gene end was trimmed by 8 bases and the J gene end by 8 bases; junction bases not matched to a gene: 10.

V usage is TRBV29-1 and J usage is TRBJ2-3, with D perhaps TRBD2 (5 bases). This CDR3 region has 12 residues. Germline loops: CDR1 SQVTM, CDR2 ANQGSEA. V lost 4 bases, J lost 2 bases, and 7 bases lay in between. The CDR3 spells CSVGGFTDTQYF. In nucleotides, the CDR3 is TGCAGCGTTGGAGGGTTCACAGATACGCAGTATTTT.

This chain links TRBV9 with TRBJ2-7; D might be TRBD1 (6 bases). The CDR3 has 16 residues. Trimming shortened V by 0 bases and J by 0 bases, and 13 bases separated the two germline ends. Germline-derived CDR1 and CDR2 are SGDLS and YYNGEE. CDR3 in amino acids: CASSVGGHRASYEQYF. In DNA, the CDR3 is TGTGCCAGCAGCGTAGGGGGACACAGAGCCTCCTACGAGCAGTACTTC.

The chain combines TRBV5-6 with TRBJ2-7; 9 bases match TRBD1. V lost 8 bases, J lost 6 bases, and 15 bases stayed unmatched. Germline V gene sequence: CDR1 SGHDT, CDR2 YYEEEE. The CDR3 loop spans 15 amino acids. DNA of the CDR3: TGTGCCAGTTCCCTCCCGGGACAGGGACTTCCCGAGCAGTACTTC. Residues: CASSLPGQGLPEQYF.

This sequence joins TRBV28 and TRBJ2-1; D not resolved. The V end lost 7 bases, the J end lost 9 bases, and 16 bases lay between the germline ends. The germline gives CDR1 MDHEN, CDR2 SYDVKM. This CDR3 has 13 residues. DNA of the CDR3: TGTGCCAGCATGGTACCAACAGTGGGTGAGCAGTTCTTC. Amino acid sequence: CASMVPTVGEQFF.

The chain uses TRBV27 and TRBJ1-5; D may be TRBD1 (5 bases). The germline V and J ends were trimmed by 5 bases and 5 bases, with 13 bases remaining between them. The CDR3 covers 14 residues. CDR1 MNHEY and CDR2 SMNVEV come from the germline V gene (reference sequence). CDR3: CASSTTGRDQPQHF. The CDR3 coding sequence is TGTGCCAGCAGTACCACAGGAAGAGATCAGCCCCAGCATTTT.

This clone has just a few counts. The rearrangement joins TRBV28 to TRBJ1-5, with a tentative D call TRBD1 (5 bases). CDR3 size: 14 residues. Germline CDR1 is MDHEN and CDR2 is SYDVKM. V was shortened by 6 bases and J by 4 bases, with 13 bases between the two germline ends. CDR3 sequence: CASRRRGGNQPQHF. The CDR3 nucleotides read TGTGCCAGCAGGCGCCGGGGGGGAAATCAGCCCCAGCATTTT.

The chain is built from TRBV19 and TRBJ2-2; 7 bases fit TRBD1. The CDR3 totals 14 residues. Germline trimming cut 8 bases from V and 4 bases from J; bases unmatched to any gene: 7. Germline V lookup: CDR1 LNHDA, CDR2 SQIVND (reference sequence). The CDR3 sequence is CASRQGWGTGELFF. For the CDR3, the DNA is TGTGCCAGTCGACAGGGTTGGGGCACCGGGGAGCTGTTTTTT.

The chain employs TRBV7-9 and TRBJ1-4, with no clear D. Germline V lookup: CDR1 SEHNR, CDR2 FQNEAQ (reference sequence). V was clipped by 1 base and J by 3 bases, with 12 bases between them. The CDR3 contains 16 residues. The chain's CDR3 is CASSLVAGSPNEKLFF. In DNA, the CDR3 is TGTGCCAGCAGCTTAGTGGCTGGTTCACCTAATGAAAAACTGTTTTTT.

This rearrangement joins TRBV7-2 to TRBJ2-2; 7 nucleotides agree with TRBD1. Germline CDR1 and CDR2: SGHTA and FQGNSA. The V and J ends lost 6 bases and 3 bases, in that order; junction bases with no gene match: 7. The CDR3 runs to 15 residues. DNA for the CDR3: TGTGCCAGCAGATCCGACAGGGTGGACACCGGGGAGCTGTTTTTT. This sequence encodes CASRSDRVDTGELFF. The full variable domain, in which reference TRBV7-2 and TRBJ2-2 provide the parts outside the CDR3, is GAGVSQSPSNKVTEKGKDVELRCDPISGHTALYWYRQSLGQGLEFLIYFQGNSAPDKSGLPSDRFSAERTGGSVSTLTIQRTQQEDSAVYLCASRSDRVDTGELFFGEGSRLTVL.

The V gene is TRBV9, the J gene TRBJ2-2; perhaps TRBD1 as D (6 bases). V was shortened by 1 base and J by 8 bases, with 18 bases between the two germline ends. CDR1 and CDR2 from the germline V gene are SGDLS and YYNGEE. The CDR3 loop spans 16 amino acids. The CDR3 DNA follows: TGTGCCAGCAGCGTAAATTCACAGGGTTTTTCTGGGGAGCTGTTTTTT. This encodes CASSVNSQGFSGELFF.

CDR3 sequence (DNA): TGTGCCACCAGCAGGGGACAGGAAAACATTCAGTACTTC. Its translation: CATSRGQENIQYF. V is TRBV15 and J is TRBJ2-4; 8 nucleotides line up with TRBD1. Germline V gene lookup returns CDR1 LNHNV and CDR2 YYDKDF (reference sequence). J was trimmed by 5 bases and V by 3 bases; bases with no gene match: 0. The CDR3 runs to 13 residues.

V and J are TRBV7-2 and TRBJ2-2; D ambiguous. This CDR3 is built from 15 residues. Germline V CDR1 and CDR2: SGHTA, FQGNSA. V gave up 5 bases and J gave up 4 bases, with 14 bases separating them. This CDR3 reads CASSPRRLTTGELFF. CDR3 bases: TGTGCCAGCAGCCCACGCAGACTGACCACCGGGGAGCTGTTTTTT.

This clone has only one observation. This chain connects TRBV28 to TRBJ2-1, with TRBD1 as a possible D gene (6 bases). CDR1 is MDHEN and CDR2 is SYDVKM in the germline V gene. The CDR3 is 11 amino acids. The V and J ends lost 6 bases and 11 bases respectively, with 11 bases between them. The CDR3 here is CASSLGQQQFF. In DNA form, the CDR3 reads TGTGCCAGCAGCTTAGGACAGCAGCAGTTCTTC.

V usage is TRBV28 and J usage is TRBJ2-7; weak D call: TRBD2 (5 bases). V lost 7 bases and J lost 1, with 20 bases in between. CDR1 MDHEN and CDR2 SYDVKM come from the germline V gene. The CDR3 runs 16 residues. CDR3 sequence (DNA): TGTGCCAGCACTTTTGGTGGGCGGCGAGGGTCCTACGAGCAGTACTTC. This codes for CASTFGGRRGSYEQYF.